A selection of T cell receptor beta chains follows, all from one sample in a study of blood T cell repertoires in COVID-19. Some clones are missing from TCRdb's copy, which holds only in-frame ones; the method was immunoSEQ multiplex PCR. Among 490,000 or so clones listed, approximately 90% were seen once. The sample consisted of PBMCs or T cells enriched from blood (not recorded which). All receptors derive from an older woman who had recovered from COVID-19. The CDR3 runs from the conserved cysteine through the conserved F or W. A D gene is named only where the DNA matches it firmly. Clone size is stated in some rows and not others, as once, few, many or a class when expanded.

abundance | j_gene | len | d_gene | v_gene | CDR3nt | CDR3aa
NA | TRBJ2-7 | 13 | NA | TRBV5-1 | TGCGCCAGCAGCTTAGAAGAAGGGGCAAACAGGAACTTC | CASSLEEGANRNF
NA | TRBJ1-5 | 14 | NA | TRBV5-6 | TGTGCCAGCAGCCAGTGGGAGTTGTGGGGGCCCCAGCATTTT | CASSQWELWGPQHF
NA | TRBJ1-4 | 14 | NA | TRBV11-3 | TGTGCCAGCAGCTTAGGTGGCTCTAATGAAAAACTGTTTTTT | CASSLGGSNEKLFF
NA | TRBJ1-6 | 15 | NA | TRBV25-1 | TGTGCCAGCAGTGAAAGAACAGGGTCCGGGTCACCCCTCCACTTT | CASSERTGSGSPLHF
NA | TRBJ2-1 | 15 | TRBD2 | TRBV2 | TGTGCCAGCAGCTTAGCGGGGGGACCCTACAATGAGCAGTTCTTC | CASSLAGGPYNEQFF
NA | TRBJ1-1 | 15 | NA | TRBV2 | TGTGCCAGCCCCGTGGAGGGGTGGTTACTCACTGAAGCTTTCTTT | CASPVEGWLLTEAFF
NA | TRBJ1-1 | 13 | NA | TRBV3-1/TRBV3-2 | TGTGCCAGCAGCCAAGTCCATGAGAGTGAAGCTTTCTTT | CASSQVHESEAFF
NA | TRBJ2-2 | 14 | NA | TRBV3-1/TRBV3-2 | TGTGCCAGCAGCCCCCAGTTTAACACCGGGGAGCTGTTTTTT | CASSPQFNTGELFF
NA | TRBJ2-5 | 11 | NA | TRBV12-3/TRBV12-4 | TGTGCCAGCAGTTTCCGGGAGACCCAGTACTTC | CASSFRETQYF
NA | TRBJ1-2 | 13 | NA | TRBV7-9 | TGTGCCAGCAGCTTACCGCAGGGCTATGGCTACACCTTC | CASSLPQGYGYTF
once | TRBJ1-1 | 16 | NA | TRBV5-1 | TGCGCCAGCAGCTTGGGAACGGGACTGATGAACACTGAAGCTTTCTTT | CASSLGTGLMNTEAFF
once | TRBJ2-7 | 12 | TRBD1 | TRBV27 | TGTGCCAGCAGGACAGGGAACTACGAGCAGTACTTC | CASRTGNYEQYF
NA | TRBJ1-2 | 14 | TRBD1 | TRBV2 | TGTGCCAGTCGAACAGGGGTTGGTTCCGATGGCTACACCTTC | CASRTGVGSDGYTF
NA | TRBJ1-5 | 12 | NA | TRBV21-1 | TGTGCCAGCAGCAAGTTAGATCAGCCCCAGCATTTT | CASSKLDQPQHF
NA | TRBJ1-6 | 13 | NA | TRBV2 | TGTGCCAGCGGGGGCGGTTACAATTCACCCCTCCACTTT | CASGGGYNSPLHF
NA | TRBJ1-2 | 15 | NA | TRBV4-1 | TGCGCCAGCAGCCAAGATCGTGGGCAGTTCTATGGCTACACCTTC | CASSQDRGQFYGYTF
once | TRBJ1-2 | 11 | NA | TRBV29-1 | TGCAGCTTGGAAGGACAGTTTGGCTACACCTTC | CSLEGQFGYTF
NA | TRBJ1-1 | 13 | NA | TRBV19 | TGTGCCAGTAGTACCACAGGGAACACTGAAGCTTTCTTT | CASSTTGNTEAFF
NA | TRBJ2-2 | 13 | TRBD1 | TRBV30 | TGTGCCTGGAGGGGACAGGGGGTCGGGGAGCTGTTTTTT | CAWRGQGVGELFF
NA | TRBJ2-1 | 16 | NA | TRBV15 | TGTGCCACCAGCAGAGATCAGGGAATCTCCTACAATGAGCAGTTCTTC | CATSRDQGISYNEQFF
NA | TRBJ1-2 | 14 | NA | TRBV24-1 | TGTGCCACCAGTGATTTGCGGCGGGGCTATGGCTACACCTTC | CATSDLRRGYGYTF
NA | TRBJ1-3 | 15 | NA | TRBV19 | TGTGCCAGTAGCCCGACAGGCCGCTCTGGAAACACCATATATTTT | CASSPTGRSGNTIYF
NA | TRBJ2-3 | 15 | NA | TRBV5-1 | TGCGCCAGCAACTCAGGTGGATCATTCACAGATACGCAGTATTTT | CASNSGGSFTDTQYF
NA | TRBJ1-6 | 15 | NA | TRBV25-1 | TGTGCCAGCAGTGAATATCGAGGCAATAATTCACCCCTCCACTTT | CASSEYRGNNSPLHF
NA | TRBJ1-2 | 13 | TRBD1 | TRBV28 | TGTGCCAGCAGGCGGCAGGGGGCGGATGGCTACACCTTC | CASRRQGADGYTF
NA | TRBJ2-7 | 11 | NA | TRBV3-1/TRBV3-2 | TGTGCCAGCAGCCTTAACTACGAGCAGTACTTC | CASSLNYEQYF
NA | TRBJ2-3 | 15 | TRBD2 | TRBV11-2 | TGTGCCAGCAGCTTCAGACTAGCGGGGACAGATACGCAGTATTTT | CASSFRLAGTDTQYF
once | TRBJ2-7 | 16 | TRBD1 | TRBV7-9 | TGTGCCAGCAGCTCCGTCAAGGACAGGGGACCCTACGAGCAGTACTTC | CASSSVKDRGPYEQYF
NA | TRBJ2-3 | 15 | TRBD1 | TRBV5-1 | TGCGCCAGCAGCTCCGGCCGGACAGGGCCAGATACGCAGTATTTT | CASSSGRTGPDTQYF
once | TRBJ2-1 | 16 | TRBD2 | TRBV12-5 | TGTGCTAGTGGCCTCGGGGCGGGGGGGCTGGACAATGAGCAGTTCTTC | CASGLGAGGLDNEQFF
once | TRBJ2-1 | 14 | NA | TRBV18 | TGTGCCAGCTCAGGGCAGAGTTCCTACAATGAGCAGTTCTTC | CASSGQSSYNEQFF
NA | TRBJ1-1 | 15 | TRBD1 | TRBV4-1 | TGCGCCAGCAGCCAAGTAGGGACAGGGGTCACTGAAGCTTTCTTT | CASSQVGTGVTEAFF
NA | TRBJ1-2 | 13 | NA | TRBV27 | TGTGCCAGCAGTTTTAACGGGGTACGAGGCTACACCTTC | CASSFNGVRGYTF
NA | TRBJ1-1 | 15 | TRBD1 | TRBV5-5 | TGTGCCAGCAGCTACGCCGGGACAGGGGTTACTGAAGCTTTCTTT | CASSYAGTGVTEAFF
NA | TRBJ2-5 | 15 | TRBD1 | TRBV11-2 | TGTGCCAGCGGACATGGACAGGGGAGCCAAGAGACCCAGTACTTC | CASGHGQGSQETQYF
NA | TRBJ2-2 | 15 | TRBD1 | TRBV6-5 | TGTGCCAGCAGAAGGGACAGGGGGGCAGGCGGGGAGCTGTTTTTT | CASRRDRGAGGELFF